This entry lists 2 T cell receptor beta chains sequenced from one sample in a study of control samples from healthy donors and cancer patients. Profiling relied on immunoSEQ multiplex PCR, and the TCRdb table lists in-frame clones only, not all of them. The sample lists some 120,000 clones; around 92% were seen once. Sequencing input: PBMCs. These receptors were obtained from a man aged 80 or over with head and neck cancer.

V and J are TRBV11-3 and TRBJ2-7, with 9 positions matching TRBD1. Germline lookup yields CDR1 SGHNT and CDR2 YENEEA. Trimming cost V 4 bases and J 1 base; bases outside gene matches: 8. The CDR3 contains 16 residues. The CDR3 bases are TGTGCCAGCAGCTCCGATGGACAGGGGAATTCCTACGAGCAGTACTTC. This codes for CASSSDGQGNSYEQYF.

This clone was counted a single time. The rearrangement links TRBV5-1 to TRBJ1-4; TRBD1 is a possible D gene (5 bases). Germline V CDR1 and CDR2: SGHRS, YFSETQ. V gave up 3 bases and J gave up 8 bases, with 23 bases separating them. The CDR3 is made up of 17 amino acids. The CDR3 region has the DNA TGCGCCAGCAGCTCCGGGACTTCCCCGATGAATGTGGAAAAACTGTTTTTT. As protein: CASSSGTSPMNVEKLFF.